This T cell receptor (beta chain) was sequenced in a study of shared clonotypes between healthy human individuals. Study donors comprised healthy, HIV-negative adults devoid of recent acute infection or vaccination. The authors distributed each subset's genomic DNA evenly over several immunoSEQ plates. Researchers sequenced unsorted PBMC DNA using ten immunoSEQ deep assay plates. The table came from immunoSEQ multiplex PCR; TCRdb's copy has only in-frame clones and leaves some out. The table records 470,000 or so clones, approximately 82% of them present only once. Only one count was recorded for this clone. A read error likely explains this, since a far larger clone differs by one base. Other DNA sequences within the sample encode an identical CDR3. The sample consisted of PBMCs. This TCR was recovered from a woman aged 40 to 55 in good health. Some clones in this sample may be carry-over from other donors' samples.

The CDR3 is CASSWTSGHASTDTQYF. CDR3 in DNA: TGTGCCAGCAGCTGGACTAGCGGACATGCTAGTACAGATACGCAGTATTTT. The chain couples TRBV5-6 to TRBJ2-3; TRBD2 aligns across 10 bases. Trimming took 3 bases from V and 3 from J; bases not matched to a gene: 10. CDR3 length equals 17 residues. Germline CDR1 SGHDT, CDR2 YYEEEE.